Below, one T cell receptor (beta chain) is given with its context. The antigen is unknown. This sample stems from a study of T cells in tuberculosis. Overall study findings and caveats: Smaller alpha distances in active tuberculosis partly reflected shorter CDR3-alpha lengths. Classification accuracy was over 85% (AUROC 0.85 to 0.95) with the GMM-specific repertoire.

Documented time point: new active TB diagnosis, blood taken before or within 7 days of starting treatment. Germline V gives CDR1 SNHLY, CDR2 FYNNEI. V lost 6 bases to trimming and J lost 11 bases, with 17 bases between them. This CDR3 is built from 13 residues. Sequenced by immunoSEQ multiplex PCR; TCRdb stores in-frame clones only, minus some. This sample has under 40,000 clones, with approximately 94% found just once. This clonotype was obtained from an adult with tuberculosis. The input for sequencing was PBMCs, taken at tuberculosis diagnosis. The V call is TRBV2, the J call TRBJ2-1, with a possible D match to TRBD1 (6 bases). The CDR3 is CASRGFRGGQQFF. The CDR3 coding sequence is TGTGCCAGCAGGGGGTTCAGAGGGGGACAGCAGTTCTTC.